This T cell receptor beta chain was retrieved from a study of blood T cell repertoires in COVID-19. Overall study context: PBMCs, B-cell-depleted T cells, or T cells provided the cDNA or gDNA that made up the material.

Unmatched junction bases numbered 6, after V lost 5 bases and J lost 5 bases. This CDR3 region has 14 residues. The germline CDR1 and CDR2 sequences are SGHAT and FQNNGV. Enrollment of patients from Seattle took place during active infection, with longitudinal follow-up. Per the original methods: For nucleated cells, counts were estimated from reference gene primer amplification. The table came from immunoSEQ multiplex PCR; TCRdb's copy has only in-frame clones and leaves some out. The V and J calls and clone size come from that table; D and trimming were worked out from the DNA. The sample yields 270,000 or so clones, 80% to 90% seen once.

This chain uses TRBV11-2 with TRBJ1-1; 9 nucleotides align to TRBD1. The sequence was collected from a woman aged 25 to 45 with COVID-19, enrolled during active disease. Sequences were obtained from peripheral blood. The CDR3 sequence: CASSLGQGMTEAFF. The CDR3 DNA follows: TGTGCCAGCAGCCTGGGACAGGGAATGACTGAAGCTTTCTTT.